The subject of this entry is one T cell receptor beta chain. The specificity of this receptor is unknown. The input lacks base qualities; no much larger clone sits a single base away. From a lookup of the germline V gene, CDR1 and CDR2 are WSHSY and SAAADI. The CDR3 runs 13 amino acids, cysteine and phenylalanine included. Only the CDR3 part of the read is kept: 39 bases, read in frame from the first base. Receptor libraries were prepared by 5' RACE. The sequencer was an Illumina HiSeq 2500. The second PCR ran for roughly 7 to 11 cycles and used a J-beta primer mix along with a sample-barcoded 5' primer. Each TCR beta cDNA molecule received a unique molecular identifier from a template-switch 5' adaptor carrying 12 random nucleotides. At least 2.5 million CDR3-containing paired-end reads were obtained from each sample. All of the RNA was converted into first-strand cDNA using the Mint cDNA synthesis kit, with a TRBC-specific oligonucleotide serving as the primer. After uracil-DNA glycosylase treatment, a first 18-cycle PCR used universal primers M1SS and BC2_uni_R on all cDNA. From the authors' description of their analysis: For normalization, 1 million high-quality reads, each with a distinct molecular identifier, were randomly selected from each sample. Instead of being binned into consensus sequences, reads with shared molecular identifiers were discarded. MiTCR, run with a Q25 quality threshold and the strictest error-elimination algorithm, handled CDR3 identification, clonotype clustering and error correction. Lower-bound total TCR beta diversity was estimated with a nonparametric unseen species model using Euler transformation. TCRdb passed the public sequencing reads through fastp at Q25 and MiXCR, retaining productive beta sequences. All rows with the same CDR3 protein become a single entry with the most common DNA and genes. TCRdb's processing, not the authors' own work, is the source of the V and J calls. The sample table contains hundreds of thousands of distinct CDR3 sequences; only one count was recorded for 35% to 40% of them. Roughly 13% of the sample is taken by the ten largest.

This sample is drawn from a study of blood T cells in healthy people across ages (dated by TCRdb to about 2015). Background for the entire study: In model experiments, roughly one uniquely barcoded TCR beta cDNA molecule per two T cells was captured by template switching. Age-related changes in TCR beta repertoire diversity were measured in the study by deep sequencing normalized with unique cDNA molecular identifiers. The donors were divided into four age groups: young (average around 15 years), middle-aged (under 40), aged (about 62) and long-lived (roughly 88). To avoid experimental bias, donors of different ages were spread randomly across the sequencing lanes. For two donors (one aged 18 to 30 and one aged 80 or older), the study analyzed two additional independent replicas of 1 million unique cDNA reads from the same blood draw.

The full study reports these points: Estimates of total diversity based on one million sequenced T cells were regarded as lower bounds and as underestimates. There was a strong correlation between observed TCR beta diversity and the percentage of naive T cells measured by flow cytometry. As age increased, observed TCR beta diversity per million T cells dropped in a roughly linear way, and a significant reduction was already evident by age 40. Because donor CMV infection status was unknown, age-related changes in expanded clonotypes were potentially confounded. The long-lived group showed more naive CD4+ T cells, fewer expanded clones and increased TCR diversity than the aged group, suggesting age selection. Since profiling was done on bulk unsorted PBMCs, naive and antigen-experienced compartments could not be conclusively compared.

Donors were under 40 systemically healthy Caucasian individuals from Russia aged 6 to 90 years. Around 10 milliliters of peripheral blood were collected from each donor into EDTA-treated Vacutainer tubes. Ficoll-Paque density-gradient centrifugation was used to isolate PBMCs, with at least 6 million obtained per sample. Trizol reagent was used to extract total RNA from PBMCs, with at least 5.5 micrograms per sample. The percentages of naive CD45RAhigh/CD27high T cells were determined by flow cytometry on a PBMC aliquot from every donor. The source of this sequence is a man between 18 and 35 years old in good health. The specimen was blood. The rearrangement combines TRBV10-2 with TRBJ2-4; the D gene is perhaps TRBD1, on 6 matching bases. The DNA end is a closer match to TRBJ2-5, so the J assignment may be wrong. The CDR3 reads CASSAQGPETQYF. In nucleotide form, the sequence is TGCGCCAGCAGTGCACAGGGTCCGGAGACCCAGTACTTC.